Sequencing of this TCR beta chain was carried out in a study of blood T cell repertoires in COVID-19. The V and J ends lost 3 bases and 3 bases, in that order; junction bases with no gene match: 14. The CDR3 has 18 residues. The germline CDR1 and CDR2 sequences are LNHNV and YYDKDF (reference sequence). The data were produced by immunoSEQ multiplex PCR, yet TCRdb's version contains in-frame clones alone and is incomplete. The sample contains around 460,000 clones, around 90% of which appear only once. The specimen sequenced was peripheral blood. This chain uses TRBV15 with TRBJ2-7; 10 bases agree with TRBD2. This TCR was recovered from a man aged 18 to 29 with COVID-19, enrolled during active disease. The CDR3 spells CATSSKTSGPLRYYEQYF. CDR3 nucleotides: TGTGCCACCAGCAGTAAGACTAGCGGGCCACTTCGTTACTACGAGCAGTACTTC.